The 17 T cell receptor beta chains reported below all come from one sample, sequenced in a study of cytomegalovirus exposure and HLA in healthy donors (dated by TCRdb to the late 2010s). Libraries were made using the immunoSEQ multiplex PCR assay. The multiplex PCR relied on a mix of 60 forward primers for TCR Vbeta segments and 13 reverse primers for TCR Jbeta segments. TCRdb took over this immuneACCESS table, retaining in-frame rearrangements with V and J assigned. Such tables are incomplete; in checked studies, under half of the missing clones stem from an unresolved V gene, and the remainder is unexplained. The sample table lists 150,000 or so clones, over 65% of them with a count of one. The biggest ten clones account for 0.6% to 0.95% of the sample. Sequencing used PBMCs. The receptors come from a female donor in good health and CMV-seronegative.

The chain has TRBV4-2 and TRBJ2-7; perhaps TRBD1 as D (6 bases). Germline loops: CDR1 LGHNA, CDR2 YNFKEQ. V lost 1 base, J lost 0 bases, and 13 bases lay in between. The CDR3 consists of 16 residues. CDR3 DNA sequence: TGTGCCAGCAGCCAAGTGACGACAGGCCTCTCCTACGAGCAGTACTTC. It yields the protein CASSQVTTGLSYEQYF.

V is TRBV2 and J is TRBJ1-5; 10 bases map to TRBD1. V dropped 7 bases and J dropped 7; count of bases not matched to a gene: 7. Germline CDR1 is SNHLY and CDR2 is FYNNEI. The CDR3 has 14 residues. The CDR3: CASTQTGGRQPQHF. CDR3 sequence (DNA): TGTGCCAGCACCCAGACAGGGGGCAGGCAGCCCCAGCATTTT. The full variable domain, its missing parts supplied by reference TRBV2 and TRBJ1-5, is EPEVTQTPSHQVTQMGQEVILRCVPISNHLYFYWYRQILGQKVEFLVSFYNNEISEKSEIFDDQFSVERPDGSNFTLKIRSTKLEDSAMYFCASTQTGGRQPQHFGDGTRLSIL.

This chain connects TRBV25-1 to TRBJ2-1; 10 bases agree with TRBD2. V lost 6 bases to trimming and J lost 4 bases; unmatched junction nucleotides: 6. There are 15 residues in the CDR3. Germline assignment: CDR1 MGHDK and CDR2 SYGVNS. CDR3 sequence: CASSQASGRYNEQFF. The CDR3 DNA sequence: TGTGCCAGCAGCCAAGCTAGCGGGAGATACAATGAGCAGTTCTTC.

This clone came up a few times. The chain joins TRBV5-1 to TRBJ2-5; 7 positions match TRBD1. Germline CDR1 and CDR2: SGHRS and YFSETQ. V shed 4 bases, J shed 4 bases, and the junction held 1 base outside the gene matches. The CDR3 runs to 12 residues. This CDR3 reads CASSRDRETQYF. The CDR3 DNA reads TGCGCCAGCAGCCGGGACAGAGAGACCCAGTACTTC. Together with reference TRBV5-1 and TRBJ2-5, the CDR3 gives the full variable domain: KAGVTQTPRYLIKTRGQQVTLSCSPISGHRSVSWYQQTPGQGLQFLFEYFSETQRNKGNFPGRFSGRQFSNSRSEMNVSTLELGDSALYLCASSRDRETQYFGPGTRLLVL.

Turning to this clone: The sample contains more than one DNA sequence encoding this CDR3. V usage is TRBV4-2 and J usage is TRBJ2-3; TRBD2 matches at 7 bases. Germline V gene lookup returns CDR1 LGHNA and CDR2 YNFKEQ. This CDR3 is built from 15 residues. Germline trimming cut 0 bases from V and 1 base from J; bases unmatched to any gene: 1. The CDR3 is CASSQDGGGTDTQYF. CDR3 nucleotide sequence: TGTGCCAGCAGCCAAGATGGGGGGGGCACAGATACGCAGTATTTT.

The chain couples TRBV9 to TRBJ2-5; 7 bases fit TRBD1. With V trimmed by 3 bases and J by 5 bases, 13 bases remained unmatched. Germline V gives CDR1 SGDLS, CDR2 YYNGEE. There are 16 residues in the CDR3. The CDR3 is CASSGTGASRWETQYF. Here the CDR3 DNA reads TGTGCCAGCAGCGGTACAGGGGCTTCCAGGTGGGAGACCCAGTACTTC.

On this clone: A junction boundary mismatches the germline segment, possibly from a read error. The J gene is TRBJ2-2, the V gene TRBV7-9; no clear D gene. CDR1 and CDR2 from the germline V gene are SEHNR and FQNEAQ (reference sequence). The CDR3 sequence is 17 residues long. Here the CDR3 DNA reads TGTACCAGCAGCTTAGTTTTCGGAAACCACGAGGCCGGGGAGCTGTTTTTT. Translated, it gives CTSSLVFGNHEAGELFF.

The J gene is TRBJ1-1, the V gene TRBV10-3, with 7 bases lining up with TRBD1. Germline V gene lookup returns CDR1 ENHRY and CDR2 SYGVKD. The length of the CDR3 is 14 residues. The V gene end was trimmed by 7 bases and the J gene end by 1 base; junction bases not matched to a gene: 6. The CDR3 DNA reads as TGTGCCATCACCCCGGGACAGACGAACACTGAAGCTTTCTTT. Translating it yields CAITPGQTNTEAFF.

The chain is built from TRBV25-1 and TRBJ1-1; D unresolved. V gave up 3 bases and J gave up 1 base, with 9 bases separating them. CDR1 and CDR2 (germline): MGHDK, SYGVNS. This CDR3 is built from 14 residues. CDR3 DNA: TGTGCCAGCAGTGACGTTACACCGAACACTGAAGCTTTCTTT. This gives the protein CASSDVTPNTEAFF.

The gene calls are TRBV4-2 and TRBJ1-4; 7 positions match TRBD1. With V trimmed by 3 bases and J by 6 bases, 10 bases remained unmatched. From germline, CDR1 is LGHNA and CDR2 YNFKEQ. The CDR3 has 16 residues. The CDR3 DNA reads TGTGCCAGCAGCCAGTTCCGAGGGGGCGGGGATGAAAAACTGTTTTTT. Its protein product is CASSQFRGGGDEKLFF.

The chain is built from TRBV7-7 and TRBJ2-3, with a weak D call TRBD2 (6 bases). The CDR3 is 16 residues long. The germline gives CDR1 SSHAT, CDR2 FNYEAQ (reference sequence). The ends were cut back, 5 bases at V and 4 bases at J, with 19 bases in the middle. CDR3 sequence (DNA): TGTGCCAGCAGCCCCCGGGTCGGAGGGCATGCAGATACGCAGTATTTT. The encoded protein is CASSPRVGGHADTQYF.

V gene TRBV27 combines with J gene TRBJ2-7; D is possibly TRBD1 (5 bases). V lost 5 bases and J lost 8, with 22 bases in between. Germline assignment: CDR1 MNHEY and CDR2 SMNVEV (reference sequence). This CDR3 has 15 residues. CDR3 coding DNA: TGTGCCAGCAGTCCCTATACCGCCCAGGGATTGAAGCAGTACTTC. This gives the protein CASSPYTAQGLKQYF.

The CDR3 spells CASSFYRGSGELFF. CDR3 nucleotide sequence: TGTGCCAGCAGCTTTTACAGGGGCTCCGGGGAGCTGTTTTTT. This rearrangement joins TRBV7-9 to TRBJ2-2, with 7 bases fitting TRBD1. V was pared by 3 bases and J by 6 bases, with 4 bases of the junction left unmatched. Germline CDR1 SEHNR, CDR2 FQNEAQ (reference sequence). The CDR3 covers 14 residues.

This clone was counted a single time. J is TRBJ1-2 and V is TRBV7-2; D not resolved. Germline lookup yields CDR1 SGHTA and CDR2 FQGNSA. Trimming stripped 3 bases from V and 7 bases from J, with 9 bases between. This CDR3 region has 12 residues. CDR3 residues: CASSFNLGGYTF. The CDR3 DNA reads TGTGCCAGCAGCTTCAATCTAGGTGGCTACACCTTC.

Only one count was recorded for this clone. The chain carries TRBV4-2 and TRBJ2-3; D uncertain. The CDR3 totals 13 residues. V was trimmed by 1 base and J by 2 bases, leaving 4 bases between them. The V gene's germline CDR1 is LGHNA and CDR2 YNFKEQ. Here the CDR3 reads CASSQVNTDTQYF. CDR3 nucleotide sequence: TGTGCCAGCAGCCAAGTCAACACAGATACGCAGTATTTT.

J is TRBJ2-7 and V is TRBV2; possible D gene TRBD2, 5 bases. The CDR3 runs 14 residues. Trimming took 4 bases from V and 6 from J, leaving 16 bases between them. The germline V gene has CDR1 SNHLY and CDR2 FYNNEI. In nucleotides, the CDR3 is TGTGCCAGCAGTGGAGGGCAGATGGCCTCCGAGCAGTACTTC. Amino acid sequence: CASSGGQMASEQYF.

This clone was counted a few times. The CDR3 region is CASSVGVSGLGTDTQYF. CDR3 in DNA: TGTGCCAGCAGCGTAGGAGTGAGCGGCCTCGGCACAGATACGCAGTATTTT. The chain combines TRBV9 with TRBJ2-3, with D perhaps matching TRBD2 (5 bases). The CDR3 runs 17 residues. Germline lookup yields CDR1 SGDLS and CDR2 YYNGEE. V shed 0 bases and J shed 1 base, with 15 bases lying between them.